This TCR beta chain emerged from a study of T-cell memory formation after mild COVID-19. Turning to the study itself: TCR clusters showed largely donor specificity. Points from the study as a whole: A second wave expanding day 15 to 37 was CD4+-biased; contracting clones were balanced. CD4+ clones that contracted lay mainly in CM and EM; CD8+ ones lay in EMRA. Nothing showed for sure that second-wave clones peaking on day 37 were SARS-CoV-2 specific.

The V and J ends lost 7 bases and 0 bases respectively, with 9 bases between them. The CDR3 totals 13 residues. Germline values: CDR1 SEHNR, CDR2 FQNEAQ (reference sequence). TCRdb re-called the 5' RACE reads with MiXCR, one entry per CDR3 protein. The sample consists of roughly 550,000 distinct CDR3 sequences, around 20% of them appearing once. This clonotype was counted only a few times. The antigen is unknown. The origin of this receptor is an adult woman who had mild COVID-19 (a few samples of this study predate the infection). Cell type and time point are not known. Material: PBMCs or a T cell subset sorted from them (not recorded which). The genes are TRBV7-9 and TRBJ1-1; D gene ambiguous. In DNA, the CDR3 is TGTGCCAGCACCCCTTTCATGAACACTGAAGCTTTCTTT. It is translated as CASTPFMNTEAFF.